This T cell receptor (beta chain) was identified during a study of beta chain features in type 1 diabetes. The wider study: The patients were much like the healthy donors in age, gender and cell yields. Study results and limitations: Compared with healthy donors, patients appeared to share more similar naive, central memory and regulatory TCRB repertoires.

This clone has just a few counts. The antigen is undetermined. The CDR3 consists of 15 residues. Germline V CDR1 and CDR2: LGHNA, YNFKEQ. Trimming stripped 2 bases from V and 2 bases from J, with 12 bases between. Of the isolated RNA, all was reverse transcribed, and so the sequenced material was expressed TCRB transcripts. Clones were sequenced by immunoSEQ multiplex PCR, and TCRdb holds only the in-frame ones, with some missing. The repertoire holds 500,000 to 700,000 clones, with around 16% as singletons. V is TRBV4-2 and J is TRBJ1-2; weak D call: TRBD1 (6 bases). This receptor was identified in a man between 18 and 35 years old in good health. Sequenced material: naive CD4+ T cells from blood. CDR3 loop: CASSQSSGENYGYTF. The CDR3 DNA sequence: TGTGCCAGCAGCCAAAGCTCAGGGGAGAACTATGGCTACACCTTC.